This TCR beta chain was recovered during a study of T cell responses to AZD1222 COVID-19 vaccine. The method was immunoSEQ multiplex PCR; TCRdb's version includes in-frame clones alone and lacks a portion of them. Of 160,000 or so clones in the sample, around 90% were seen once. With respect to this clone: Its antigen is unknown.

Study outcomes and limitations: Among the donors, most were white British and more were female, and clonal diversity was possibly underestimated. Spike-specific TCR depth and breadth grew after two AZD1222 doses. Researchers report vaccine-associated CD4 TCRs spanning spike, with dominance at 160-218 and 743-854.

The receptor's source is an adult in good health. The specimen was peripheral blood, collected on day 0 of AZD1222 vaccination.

CDR3 sequence reads: CASSENTNEQFF. Written as DNA, the CDR3 is TGTGCCAGCAGTGAAAACACCAATGAGCAGTTCTTC. The V call is TRBV6-1, the J call TRBJ2-1; no reliable D call. V lost 2 bases, J lost 6 bases, and 5 bases lay in between. This CDR3 has 12 amino acids. From germline, CDR1 is MNHNS and CDR2 SASEGT.